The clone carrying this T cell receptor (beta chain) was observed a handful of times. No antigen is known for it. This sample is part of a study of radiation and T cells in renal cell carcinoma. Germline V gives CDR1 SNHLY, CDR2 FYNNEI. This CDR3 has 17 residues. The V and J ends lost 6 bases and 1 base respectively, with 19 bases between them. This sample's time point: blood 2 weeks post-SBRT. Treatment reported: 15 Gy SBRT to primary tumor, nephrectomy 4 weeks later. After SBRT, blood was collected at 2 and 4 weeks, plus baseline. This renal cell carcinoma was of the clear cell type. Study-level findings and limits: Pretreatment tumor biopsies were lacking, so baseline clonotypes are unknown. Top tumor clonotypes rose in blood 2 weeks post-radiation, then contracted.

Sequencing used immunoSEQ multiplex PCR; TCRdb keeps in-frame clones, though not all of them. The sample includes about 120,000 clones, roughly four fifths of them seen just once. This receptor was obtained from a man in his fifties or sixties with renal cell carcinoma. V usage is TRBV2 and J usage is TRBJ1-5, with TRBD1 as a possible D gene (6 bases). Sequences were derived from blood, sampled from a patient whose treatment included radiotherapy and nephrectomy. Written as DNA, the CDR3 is TGTGCCAGCAGGCCTACCCCGGGGGGCTTCAGCAATCAGCCCCAGCATTTT. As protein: CASRPTPGGFSNQPQHF.